The 5 T cell receptor beta chains reported below all come from one sample, sequenced in a study of T cell repertoires in cytomegalovirus infection. Each CDR3 protein is one row after TCRdb ran MiXCR on the reads. The sample records around 710,000 distinct CDR3 sequences, almost 30% being singletons. Antigens of these TCRs are unknown. The sequencing used cultured CD8+ T cells from PBMCs, collected from culture after CMV antigen stimulation. Receptors originate from a human donor in good health (CMV status not recorded). Some clones in this sample may be carry-over from other donors' samples.

The gene calls are TRBV5-1 and TRBJ2-2; 10 bases map to TRBD1. Per germline, CDR1 SGHRS and CDR2 YFSETQ. The length of the CDR3 is 16 residues. V shed 3 bases, J shed 5 bases, and the junction held 7 bases outside the gene matches. The CDR3 is CASSWIGTGETGELFF. The CDR3 coding sequence is TGCGCCAGCAGCTGGATCGGGACAGGGGAGACCGGGGAGCTGTTTTTT.

Only a few counts were recorded for this clonotype. The genes are TRBV25-1 and TRBJ1-2, with D possibly matching TRBD1 (5 bases). CDR1 and CDR2 from the germline V gene are MGHDK and SYGVNS. This CDR3 contains 17 residues. V shed 1 base and J shed 6 bases, with 21 bases lying between them. The CDR3 protein is CASSESMGHGQKNGYTF. The CDR3 DNA follows: TGTGCCAGCAGTGAATCTATGGGCCATGGACAAAAGAATGGCTACACCTTC.

This clonotype was counted a few times. V gene TRBV10-3 combines with J gene TRBJ2-5; the D is unclear. This CDR3 region has 13 residues. CDR1 is ENHRY and CDR2 is SYGVKD in the germline V gene. Trimming removed 4 bases from V and 2 bases from J, with 8 bases in between. The CDR3 nucleotides are TGTGCCATCAGTGGAGATTTTCAAGAGACCCAGTACTTC. Residues: CAISGDFQETQYF.

This clonotype was detected a few times. The chain links TRBV5-1 to TRBJ2-1, with TRBD2 identical over 7 bases. The V gene end was trimmed by 2 bases and the J gene end by 5 bases; junction bases not matched to a gene: 4. The CDR3 loop spans 14 amino acids. Germline values: CDR1 SGHRS, CDR2 YFSETQ. CDR3 amino acids: CASSLKGGNNEQFF. CDR3 coding DNA: TGCGCCAGCAGCTTAAAGGGAGGGAACAATGAGCAGTTCTTC.

This clonotype was observed a single time. V is TRBV12-3 or TRBV12-4 and J is TRBJ2-2; the D gene is possibly TRBD2 (5 bases). The CDR3 contains 11 residues. V was cut by 6 bases and J by 12 bases, with 11 bases left in between. CDR3 loop: CASSGVNQLFF. The CDR3 coding sequence is TGTGCCAGCAGCGGGGTTAATCAGCTGTTTTTT.